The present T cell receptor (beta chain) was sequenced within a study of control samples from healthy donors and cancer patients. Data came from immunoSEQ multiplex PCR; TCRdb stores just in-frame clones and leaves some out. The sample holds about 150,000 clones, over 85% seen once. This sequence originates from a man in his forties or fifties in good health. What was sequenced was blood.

Here the CDR3 DNA reads TGTGCCAGCAGTTCCCCGGGGACTAGTCACATTCAGTACTTC. Protein product: CASSSPGTSHIQYF. V usage is TRBV6-5 and J usage is TRBJ2-4, with 8 nucleotides matching TRBD2. V dropped 4 bases and J dropped 8; count of bases not matched to a gene: 7. CDR1 is MNHEY and CDR2 is SVGAGI in the germline V gene. The CDR3 spans 14 residues.